This is a list of T cell receptor beta chains from one sample in a study of T cell responses to AZD1222 COVID-19 vaccine. Sequencing used immunoSEQ multiplex PCR; TCRdb keeps in-frame clones, though not all of them. The sample has under 100,000 clones; more than 85% are singletons. Source: peripheral blood, taken on day 0 of AZD1222 vaccination. The receptors were gathered from an adult in good health. Each CDR3 is given with its conserved first and last residue. D genes are given only for firm matches. Only some rows state a clone size, as once, few, many or a class for expanded clones.

>TRBJ2-5|TRBV7-2|NA|NA|14
TGTGCCAGCAGCGCACGGGACTACCAAGAGACCCAGTACTTC
CASSARDYQETQYF
>TRBJ1-1|TRBV6-5|NA|TRBD1|15
TGTGCCAGCAGTCTAAGGACAGGGGGATGGACTGAAGCTTTCTTT
CASSLRTGGWTEAFF
>TRBJ2-5|TRBV4-1|NA|TRBD2|18
TGCGCCAGCAGCCAAGATTGGCTAGCGGGGGGGAGGCAAGAGACCCAGTACTTC
CASSQDWLAGGRQETQYF
>TRBJ1-1|TRBV5-1|NA|TRBD1|14
TGCGCCAGCAGCTCGGGACAGATGAACACTGAAGCTTTCTTT
CASSSGQMNTEAFF
>TRBJ2-7|TRBV27|NA|NA|15
TGTGCCAGCAGTACCGGACAGCTAAGCTCCTACGAGCAGTACTTC
CASSTGQLSSYEQYF
>TRBJ2-7|TRBV29-1|NA|NA|11
TGCAGCGGAGGGACGATCTCCGAGCAGTACTTC
CSGGTISEQYF
>TRBJ2-7|TRBV4-2|NA|TRBD1|14
TGTGCCAGCAGCCAAGGGGGACAGAGCTACGAGCAGTACTTC
CASSQGGQSYEQYF
>TRBJ1-5|TRBV18|NA|TRBD1|15
TGTGCCAGCGACACAGGGGGGATGAGCAATCAGCCCCAGCATTTT
CASDTGGMSNQPQHF
>TRBJ2-6|TRBV19|NA|TRBD1|13
TGTGCCTCAGGACAGGCTGGGGCCAACGTCCTGACTTTC
CASGQAGANVLTF
>TRBJ2-1|TRBV3-1/TRBV3-2|NA|NA|14
TGTGCCAGCAGCCAACGGGGGGCTGGCAATGAGCAGTTCTTC
CASSQRGAGNEQFF
>TRBJ2-2|TRBV6-4|NA|NA|14
TGTGCCAGCAGTGCGGGCCCGGGGACCGGGGAGCTGTTTTTT
CASSAGPGTGELFF
>TRBJ1-5|TRBV27|NA|TRBD1|19
TGTGCCAGCAGCCATCCCAGGGGGACAGAACTTTATAGCAATCAGCCCCAGCATTTT
CASSHPRGTELYSNQPQHF
>TRBJ1-1|TRBV11-2|NA|NA|15
TGTGCCAGCAGCTCCTCCTACGGGGCAAACACTGAAGCTTTCTTT
CASSSSYGANTEAFF
>TRBJ2-2|TRBV9|NA|NA|13
TGTGCCAGCAGCGCCCCGGCGGCCGGGGAGCTGTTTTTT
CASSAPAAGELFF
>TRBJ1-1|TRBV11-3|NA|NA|13
TGTGCCAGCAGCTTAGATCATAACACTGAAGCTTTCTTT
CASSLDHNTEAFF
>TRBJ1-6|TRBV9|NA|NA|16
TGTGCCAGCAGCGTAGGACCCCATGTGGATAATTCACCCCTCCACTTT
CASSVGPHVDNSPLHF
>TRBJ2-7|TRBV18|once|NA|13
TGTGCCAGCTCACCCCACTTGGGGTCCGAGCAGTACTTC
CASSPHLGSEQYF
>TRBJ1-5|TRBV7-3|NA|TRBD1|13
TGTGCCAGCAACTTTCAGGGGGGGCAGCCCCAGCATTTT
CASNFQGGQPQHF
>TRBJ2-2|TRBV27|NA|NA|14
TGTGCCAGCACTTGGTCAGCCAGTACCGGGGAGCTGTTTTTT
CASTWSASTGELFF
>TRBJ1-5|TRBV11-1|NA|NA|16
TGTGCCAGCAGCCCCCCCGGCAGGTACTGGGATCAGCCCCAGCATTTT
CASSPPGRYWDQPQHF
>TRBJ2-1|TRBV4-1|NA|NA|18
TGCGCCAGCAGCCAAGATAAGGGTGCAGACCCCTCCTACAATGAGCAGTTCTTC
CASSQDKGADPSYNEQFF
>TRBJ1-2|TRBV12-3/TRBV12-4|NA|NA|13
TGTGCCAGCACCCAAATCTCAGGAAAGAGCTACACCTTC
CASTQISGKSYTF